This TCR beta chain was sequenced for a study of human T cells and chemical hapten exposure (dated by TCRdb to the early 2020s). For the wider study: For sensitization, 2% DPC in acetone was applied to a 2 cm by 2 cm area of upper inner arm skin. Blood was sampled from patients pre-sensitization (week 0) and at 2, 6 and about 24 weeks after DPC sensitization. The mostly female patient cohort included alopecia areata with under or over 50% scalp involvement, alopecia totalis and alopecia universalis. Libraries were pooled for sequencing, and per-sample TCR yields varied mainly because of small differences in library volumes within the pool. Throughout the study period of around 24 weeks, patients also received therapeutic DPC doses to the scalp every week. Peripheral blood TCR repertoire changes were tracked in vivo in alopecia patients during primary and secondary sensitization to the hapten diphenylcyclopropenone (DPC). Blood for TCR sequencing was provided by twenty-nine alopecia patients at one to four time points (pre-sensitization, 2, 6 and 24 weeks). Patch tests used Finn chambers with 0.01% DPC on the upper back, scored after 6 days by International Contact Dermatitis Research Group standards. Here is what the overall study found, with its caveats: All patients had alopecia, a presumed autoimmune disease, so their immune response might differ from that of healthy individuals. DPC sensitization did not change the number of TCRs with a frequency above 1 in 1000, and there was no evidence of changes in global repertoire structure. Patch test score was positively correlated with the number of PT1 expanded TCRs, with significance at thresholds 8, 16 and 32 but not at 4. Repeated subsampling changed both the strength of the expansion versus patch-test correlation and the threshold at which the correlation became significant. Significantly more large CDR3 similarity clusters were formed by expanded TCRs than by pre-sensitization or healthy control sets, consistent with antigen-driven responses.

Trimming at the junction amounts to 3 bases on V and 5 bases on J, and the germline ends lie 17 bases apart. The germline V gene (reference sequence) gives CDR1 as SEHNR and CDR2 as FQNEAQ. The CDR3 starts with the cysteine, ends with the phenylalanine, and has 16 residues. Only the CDR3 DNA stays, 48 bases, in frame from base 1. The library relied on RACE. The data were produced on a NextSeq 500. During library preparation, unique molecular identifiers were attached to individual cDNA molecules so that TCRs could be counted in a quantitative, reproducible way. Both TCR alpha and TCR beta chains were sequenced from each blood RNA sample. As for how the authors treated the data: A median of about 87,000 TCRs per sample was observed, with a range of about 20,000 to 750,000. The Decombinator software suite was used to annotate V, J and CDR3 in the TCR reads. Every sample was subsampled to the same number of TCRs (28,000) for the PS versus PT1 abundance plots. TCRs were defined as expanded if absent before sensitization and observed at least eight times at the 2-week time point. TCRdb ran its own pipeline on the public reads, namely fastp trimming at Q25 and MiXCR clone calling, and kept in-frame beta chains. Identical CDR3 proteins give one entry, which carries the most common genes and DNA. V and J calls and clone size were set by TCRdb, not the authors. This sample has about 290,000 distinct CDR3 sequences in its table, and about 7.7% of those were observed once. Of the sample, more than 0.95% is held by the ten largest clones.

In the paper's terms, the time point label means: pre-sensitization, week 0. In the paper's terms, the treatment or condition label means: therapeutic diphenylcyclopropenone sensitization with weekly scalp DPC. At every patch-test visit, the blood draw took place before the patch test was put on. Patients were considered eligible if aged 18 to 70, diagnosed with alopecia and deemed suitable for DPC therapy, and patients were excluded if pregnant. Total RNA was extracted from unfractionated whole blood that had been collected in Tempus Blood RNA tubes. This clonotype occurred a few times. There is no known antigen for this receptor. Base quality data are lacking; no much larger clone is found one base away.

The sequence was obtained from a man younger than 30 with alopecia areata. Some clones in this sample may be carry-over from other donors' samples. The chain is assembled from TRBV7-9 and TRBJ2-1; the D gene is perhaps TRBD1 or TRBD2, each of them matching over 5 bases. Sequencing used whole blood, obtained in connection with sensitization to the hapten diphenylcyclopropenone (DPC). The DNA sequence follows: TGTGCCAGCAGCTTGGGACCCGCGACGCGAAACAATGAGCAGTTCTTC. The resulting protein is CASSLGPATRNNEQFF.